This record covers a single TCR beta chain. What it binds is unknown. Germline lookup yields CDR1 LNHNV and CDR2 YYDKDF (reference sequence). V shed 1 base and J shed 8 bases, with 14 bases lying between them. The CDR3 consists of 15 residues. The record originates from a study of vaccination effects on CD4 cells after COVID-19. Here immunoSEQ multiplex PCR was the method, and the copy in TCRdb shows in-frame clones only, minus some. The sample carries some 38,000 clones, around 69% recorded once. In the ViraFEST assay, antigen-specific CD4+ clonotypes were identified by expansion after peptide-pool stimulation. Investigators separated out CD4+ T cells once around eleven days of culture had passed. Infection dated between March and December 2020, before the Alpha, Beta and Delta variants reached the United States.

The clonotype was recovered from a human donor who had a prior SARS-CoV-2 infection. V usage is TRBV15 and J usage is TRBJ1-4, with a possible D match to TRBD1 (5 bases). Specimen: CD4+ T cells from PBMCs cultured with HCoV-NL63 spike peptides, collected before COVID-19 vaccination. CDR3 region: CATSRGGSLVEKLFF. DNA of the CDR3: TGTGCCACCAGCAGAGGGGGGTCCTTGGTCGAAAAACTGTTTTTT.